What follows are 8 T cell receptor beta chains derived from one specimen sequenced in a study of cytomegalovirus exposure and HLA in healthy donors. A multiplex PCR was run with 60 Vbeta primers and 13 Jbeta primers. Some clones are missing from TCRdb's copy, which holds only in-frame ones; the method was immunoSEQ multiplex PCR. Seen here are 95,000 to 150,000 clones, 50% to 75% observed once, and the top ten hold under 9%. The source material was PBMCs. These receptors came from a woman aged 40-49 years in good health and CMV-seropositive.

The chain uses TRBV6-5 and TRBJ2-1; 9 nucleotides agree with TRBD2. This CDR3 spans 15 amino acids. V was clipped by 3 bases and J by 7 bases; unmatched bases: 7. Germline V gene data show CDR1 as MNHEY and CDR2 as SVGAGI. The CDR3 spells CASSYMGGRVNEQFF. Here the CDR3 DNA reads TGTGCCAGCAGTTATATGGGCGGGAGGGTTAATGAGCAGTTCTTC.

The sample holds one count of this clone. The chain combines TRBV7-9 with TRBJ1-4; 7 bases align to TRBD1. This CDR3 comprises 14 residues. J lost 8 bases, V lost 3 bases, and 6 bases had no gene match. CDR1 is SEHNR and CDR2 is FQNEAQ in the germline V gene (reference sequence). The CDR3 protein is CASSFQGEREKLFF. CDR3 DNA sequence: TGTGCCAGCAGCTTTCAGGGGGAGAGAGAAAAACTGTTTTTT. The full variable domain, rest sourced from reference TRBV7-9 and TRBJ1-4, is DTGVSQNPRHKITKRGQNVTFRCDPISEHNRLYWYRQTLGQGPEFLTYFQNEAQLEKSRLLSDRFSAERPKGSFSTLEIQRTEQGDSAMYLCASSFQGEREKLFFGSGTQLSVL.

V is TRBV9 and J is TRBJ1-2; 8 nucleotides match TRBD1. V was pared by 2 bases and J by 8 bases, with 11 bases of the junction left unmatched. This CDR3 has 15 residues. In germline, CDR1 is SGDLS, CDR2 YYNGEE. In DNA, the CDR3 is TGTGCCAGCAGCGTCACGGACAGGGTGGACGGGGGCTACACCTTC. Residues: CASSVTDRVDGGYTF.

The chain joins TRBV5-8 to TRBJ2-5; no reliable D call. CDR1 is SGHTS, CDR2 YDEGEE, per germline. This CDR3 is 13 amino acids long. Trimming removed 1 base at V and 2 bases at J, with 6 bases between. This CDR3 reads CASSLWQQETQYF. CDR3 DNA sequence: TGTGCCAGCAGCTTGTGGCAGCAAGAGACCCAGTACTTC.

V is TRBV9 and J is TRBJ1-2; D uncertain. The V gene lost 0 bases and the J gene lost 5 bases, with 8 bases spanning the gap. The CDR3 sequence is 13 residues long. Per the germline V gene, CDR1 is SGDLS and CDR2 is YYNGEE. The CDR3 loop reads CASSVVGGYGYTF. Written as DNA, the CDR3 is TGTGCCAGCAGCGTAGTGGGAGGTTATGGCTACACCTTC.

This clone was seen only a few times. The chain links TRBV30 to TRBJ1-4, with D uncertain. Deletions cut 2 bases from V and 3 bases from J, with 13 bases between. CDR3 length equals 15 residues. Germline lookup yields CDR1 GTSNPN and CDR2 SVGIG (reference sequence). CDR3 sequence (DNA): TGTGCCTGGAGTCCACGTAATTCAGCTAATGAAAAACTGTTTTTT. Its protein product is CAWSPRNSANEKLFF.

This chain links TRBV10-1 with TRBJ2-7; TRBD1 might be the D (6 bases). Deletions cut 5 bases from V and 4 bases from J, with 12 bases between. Germline CDR1 and CDR2: WNHNN and SYGVQD (reference sequence). This CDR3 comprises 13 residues. The CDR3 region has the DNA TGCGCCAGCAGTAAACGGGACACGTACGAGCAGTACTTC. It specifies CASSKRDTYEQYF.

V usage is TRBV5-4 and J usage is TRBJ1-2; possible D gene TRBD1, 6 bases. CDR1 SGHNT and CDR2 YYREEE come from the germline V gene (reference sequence). CDR3 length equals 16 residues. V lost 4 bases and J 4 bases, leaving 20 bases between the germline ends. The CDR3: CASSPKGTLSPYGYTF. CDR3 DNA sequence: TGTGCCAGCAGCCCGAAAGGGACACTTTCTCCCTATGGCTACACCTTC.